This T cell receptor (beta chain) was identified in a study of blood T cells in healthy people across ages. Study observations and caveats: The study found more naive CD4+ cells and higher diversity in long-lived than aged donors.

This clonotype appeared once. Its antigen is not known. With 1 base clipped from V and 5 bases from J, the junction kept 5 bases outside the gene matches. Germline values: CDR1 SGHAT, CDR2 FQNNGV. The CDR3 sequence is 15 residues long. Next came a second PCR, run for about 6 to 11 cycles, which used a sample-barcoded 5' primer along with a J-beta primer mix. Sequencing of every sample gave 3 million or more CDR3-containing paired-end reads. MiXCR, applied by TCRdb to the 5' RACE reads, yields one record per CDR3 protein. The sample includes about 1,400,000 distinct CDR3 sequences, around 59% of them seen just once.

This receptor was taken from a man in his late teens or twenties in good health. The chain uses TRBV11-2 and TRBJ2-7, with 10 bases aligning to TRBD2. The specimen was blood. CDR3 DNA sequence: TGTGCCAGCAGCTTAGCCCCTAGCGGGAGCGACGAGCAGTACTTC. This gives the protein CASSLAPSGSDEQYF.